These 3 T cell receptor beta chains share one sample of origin, sequenced in a study of T cell clonotyping in hematopoietic cell transplantation. Repertoires were generated with immunoSEQ multiplex PCR, while TCRdb's copy carries only in-frame clones and drops some. Here the sample spans about 16,000 clones, 71% being singletons. Sequencing was done on a sample of peripheral blood mononuclear cells. These receptors all come from an older woman in good health. Some clones in this sample may be carry-over from other donors' samples.

The chain employs TRBV7-2 and TRBJ2-7; no clear D gene. The CDR3 length is 12 residues. Germline CDR1 is SGHTA and CDR2 is FQGNSA. V was cut by 5 bases and J by 5 bases, with 10 bases left in between. CDR3 loop: CASSPFRHEQYF. The CDR3 DNA reads as TGTGCCAGCAGCCCCTTTCGCCACGAGCAGTACTTC.

This clone was seen only once. CDR3 amino acids: CASSILVFGQLNTGELFF. In DNA, the CDR3 is TGTGCCAGTAGTATATTGGTATTTGGACAGCTGAACACCGGGGAGCTGTTTTTT. The genes are TRBV19 and TRBJ2-2; a weak D match, TRBD1 (6 bases). CDR1 is LNHDA and CDR2 is SQIVND in the germline V gene (reference sequence). The CDR3 covers 18 residues. The V and J ends lost 2 bases and 1 base respectively, with 17 bases between them. The full variable domain, its missing parts supplied by reference TRBV19 and TRBJ2-2, is DGGITQSPKYLFRKEGQNVTLSCEQNLNHDAMYWYRQDPGQGLRLIYYSQIVNDFQKGDIAEGYSVSREKKESFPLTVTSAQKNPTAFYLCASSILVFGQLNTGELFFGEGSRLTVL.

The gene calls are TRBV18 and TRBJ2-7; 9 bases line up with TRBD1. Trimming took 4 bases from V and 5 from J; bases not matched to a gene: 9. Per the germline V gene, CDR1 is KGHSH and CDR2 is LQKENI. This CDR3 comprises 15 residues. In DNA form, the CDR3 reads TGTGCCAGCTCACAAGGAACAGGGGGCAAGGACGAGCAGTACTTC. Encoded protein: CASSQGTGGKDEQYF. The full variable domain, completed using reference TRBV18 and TRBJ2-7, is NAGVMQNPRHLVRRRGQEARLRCSPMKGHSHVYWYRQLPEEGLKFMVYLQKENIIDESGMPKERFSAEFPKEGPSILRIQQVVRGDSAAYFCASSQGTGGKDEQYFGPGTRLTVT.